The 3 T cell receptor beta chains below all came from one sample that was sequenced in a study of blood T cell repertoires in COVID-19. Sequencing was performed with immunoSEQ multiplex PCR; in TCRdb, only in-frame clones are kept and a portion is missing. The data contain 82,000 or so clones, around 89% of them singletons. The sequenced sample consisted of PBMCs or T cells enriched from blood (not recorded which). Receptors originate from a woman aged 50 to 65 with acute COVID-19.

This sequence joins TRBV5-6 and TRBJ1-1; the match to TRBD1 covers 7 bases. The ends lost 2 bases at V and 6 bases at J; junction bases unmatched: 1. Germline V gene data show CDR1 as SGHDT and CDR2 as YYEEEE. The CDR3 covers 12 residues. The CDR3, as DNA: TGTGCCAGCAGCTTTACAGGGGCTGAAGCTTTCTTT. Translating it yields CASSFTGAEAFF.

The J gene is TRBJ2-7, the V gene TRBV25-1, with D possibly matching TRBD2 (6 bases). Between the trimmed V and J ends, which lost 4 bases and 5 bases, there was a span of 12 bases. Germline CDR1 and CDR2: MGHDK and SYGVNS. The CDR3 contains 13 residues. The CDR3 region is CASSVRGADEQYF. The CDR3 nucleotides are TGTGCCAGCAGTGTGCGGGGTGCAGACGAGCAGTACTTC.

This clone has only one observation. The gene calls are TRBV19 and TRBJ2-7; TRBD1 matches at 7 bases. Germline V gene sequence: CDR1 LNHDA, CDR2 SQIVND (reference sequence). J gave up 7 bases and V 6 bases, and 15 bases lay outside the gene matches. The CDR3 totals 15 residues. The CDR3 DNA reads TGTGCCAGTAGCAGAAGGGGGCAGGGACAAAGAGAGCAGTACTTC. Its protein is CASSRRGQGQREQYF.